This is a list of T cell receptor beta chains from one sample in a study of shared clonotypes between healthy human individuals. This table comes from immunoSEQ multiplex PCR, and its TCRdb copy is limited to in-frame clones, with some not included. Counted here are over 2 million clones, 85% to 95% occurring once; the ten biggest clones make up more than 0.1%. The sample was naive CD4+ T cells sorted from blood. Receptor source: a man aged 18 to 29 in good health. Each CDR3 is given with its conserved first and last residue. A D gene is named only where the DNA matches it firmly. Some rows mark clone size as missing; the rest say once, few, many or name a class of expanded clone.

D: .; V: TRBV19; J: TRBJ2-7; size: once; DNA: TGTGCCAGTAGTATGGCCCCCGTAGCGCCCGCAAATGCCTACGAGCAGTACTTC; CDR3: CASSMAPVAPANAYEQYF
D: .; V: TRBV6-1; J: TRBJ2-3; size: once; DNA: TGTGCCAGCAGTGATAAGTCGCATCTGGATACGCAGTATTTT; CDR3: CASSDKSHLDTQYF
D: .; V: TRBV30; J: TRBJ1-2; size: .; DNA: TGTGCCTGGAGCTCTGGGGGGGACTATGGCTACACCTTC; CDR3: CAWSSGGDYGYTF
D: .; V: TRBV7-9; J: TRBJ2-1; size: .; DNA: TGTGCCAGCAGCGCCCGCCGGGGGTCCAATGAGCAGTTCTTC; CDR3: CASSARRGSNEQFF
D: TRBD2; V: TRBV6-8; J: TRBJ2-3; size: .; DNA: TGTGCCAGCAGGGTCCCGGGACTAGCTCCTAAGCGTCGCACAGATACGCAGTATTTT; CDR3: CASRVPGLAPKRRTDTQYF
D: .; V: TRBV7-9; J: TRBJ1-5; size: few; DNA: TGTGCCAGCAGCTTAGGCCAGGGCTTAGCGGAGCCCCAGCATTTT; CDR3: CASSLGQGLAEPQHF
D: .; V: TRBV29-1; J: TRBJ1-4; size: .; DNA: TGCAGCGTTGACGGGGTAACTAATGAAAAACTGTTTTTT; CDR3: CSVDGVTNEKLFF
D: .; V: TRBV18; J: TRBJ1-5; size: .; DNA: TGTGCCAGCTCACTACAGGGATCGGGTCAGCCCCAGCATTTT; CDR3: CASSLQGSGQPQHF
D: .; V: TRBV6-4; J: TRBJ1-1; size: .; DNA: TGTGCCAGCAGTGAGGCAGCGAACACTGAAGCTTTCTTT; CDR3: CASSEAANTEAFF
D: .; V: TRBV19; J: TRBJ2-2; size: once; DNA: TGTGCCAGTAGTCCTCTCGTCGGGGAGCTGTTTTTT; CDR3: CASSPLVGELFF
D: .; V: TRBV7-9; J: TRBJ1-2; size: .; DNA: TGTGCCAGCAGCTTAGCCGGAAGGGGCTACACCTTC; CDR3: CASSLAGRGYTF
D: TRBD1; V: TRBV9; J: TRBJ1-1; size: .; DNA: TGTGCCAGCAGGCCCCCTGGGACAGCTAACACTGAAGCTTTCTTT; CDR3: CASRPPGTANTEAFF
D: .; V: TRBV7-2; J: TRBJ1-5; size: .; DNA: TGTGCCAGCAGCTTAGGAGTCGGAGTCCGCAATCAGCCCCAGCATTTT; CDR3: CASSLGVGVRNQPQHF
D: TRBD1; V: TRBV4-3; J: TRBJ2-3; size: .; DNA: TGCGCCAGCAGCCAAGGCCGGGACAGGGGGGCAGATACGCAGTATTTT; CDR3: CASSQGRDRGADTQYF
D: .; V: TRBV2; J: TRBJ2-1; size: .; DNA: TGTGCCAGCAGTTCCCAGGGATGGGGGCGGAATGAGCAGTTCTTC; CDR3: CASSSQGWGRNEQFF
D: .; V: TRBV7-9; J: TRBJ2-4; size: .; DNA: TGTGCCAGCAGCCCCGGGTTAAACATTCAGTACTTC; CDR3: CASSPGLNIQYF
D: TRBD1; V: TRBV19; J: TRBJ1-6; size: .; DNA: TGTGCCAGTAGTATCGGGACAGGGCTGCCCTATAATTCACCCCTCCACTTT; CDR3: CASSIGTGLPYNSPLHF
D: .; V: TRBV6-1; J: TRBJ1-2; size: .; DNA: TGTGCCAGCAGTGAGAGGCTCAACTATGGCTACACCTTC; CDR3: CASSERLNYGYTF
D: .; V: TRBV7-2; J: TRBJ2-7; size: .; DNA: TGTGCCAGCAGCTTAGCCAGTCTCCGGCGGGACTCCTACGAGCAGTACTTC; CDR3: CASSLASLRRDSYEQYF
D: TRBD1; V: TRBV7-6; J: TRBJ2-3; size: .; DNA: TGTGCCAGCAGCTTTAGCGGGACAGGGGGGATCACAGATACGCAGTATTTT; CDR3: CASSFSGTGGITDTQYF
D: .; V: TRBV13; J: TRBJ2-3; size: .; DNA: TGTGCCAGCAGCTTCCTCCGGGAACCGTTCCGCGATACGCAGTATTTT; CDR3: CASSFLREPFRDTQYF
D: TRBD1; V: TRBV2; J: TRBJ1-5; size: .; DNA: TGTGCCAGCAGCGGACAGGGGGGGACTAGCAATCAGCCCCAGCATTTT; CDR3: CASSGQGGTSNQPQHF
D: .; V: TRBV19; J: TRBJ1-6; size: few; DNA: TGTGCCAGTAGCCCCCTTTCTGGGGGACCCCTCCACTTT; CDR3: CASSPLSGGPLHF
D: TRBD2; V: TRBV7-9; J: TRBJ2-1; size: .; DNA: TGTGCCAGCAGTGCAATAGCGGGAGGGTCCTACAATGAGCAGTTCTTC; CDR3: CASSAIAGGSYNEQFF
D: .; V: TRBV7-8; J: TRBJ2-7; size: .; DNA: TGTGCCAGCAGGGGGGCAATTAGCGGAACTCACAAGATGGAGCAGTACTTC; CDR3: CASRGAISGTHKMEQYF
D: .; V: TRBV7-2; J: TRBJ2-7; size: .; DNA: TGTGCCAGCAGCTTATATTCGCGTACACTCTACGAGCAGTACTTC; CDR3: CASSLYSRTLYEQYF
D: .; V: TRBV19; J: TRBJ2-7; size: .; DNA: TGTGCCAGTAGTCCTCAAATCGGCAGGTACGAGCAGTACTTC; CDR3: CASSPQIGRYEQYF
D: TRBD2; V: TRBV10-3; J: TRBJ2-2; size: .; DNA: TGTGCCATCAGTGAGTCCGAGACTAGCGGGGCCGGGGAGCTGTTTTTT; CDR3: CAISESETSGAGELFF
D: .; V: TRBV2; J: TRBJ2-7; size: .; DNA: TGTGCCAGCAGTGAAGGGGGATACGAGCAGTACTTC; CDR3: CASSEGGYEQYF
D: TRBD2; V: TRBV5-5; J: TRBJ2-3; size: .; DNA: TGTGCCAGCAGCACGACTAGCGGGAGCCCAGATACGCAGTATTTT; CDR3: CASSTTSGSPDTQYF
D: .; V: TRBV5-1; J: TRBJ2-5; size: .; DNA: TGCGCCAGCAGCAAGGGGGAAGAGACCCAGTACTTC; CDR3: CASSKGEETQYF
D: .; V: TRBV28; J: TRBJ1-6; size: once; DNA: TGTGCCAGCAGTTTAATAGGATCACCCCTCCACTTT; CDR3: CASSLIGSPLHF
D: TRBD2; V: TRBV6-8; J: TRBJ2-3; size: once; DNA: TGTGCCAGCAGCCCCGCGGGACTAGCGGGAGCAGATACGCAGTATTTT; CDR3: CASSPAGLAGADTQYF
D: TRBD1; V: TRBV9; J: TRBJ1-3; size: .; DNA: TGTGCCAGCAGCGTTCAGGGGGCCTCTGGAAACACCATATATTTT; CDR3: CASSVQGASGNTIYF
D: TRBD2; V: TRBV30; J: TRBJ2-7; size: .; DNA: TGTGCCTGGAGCGATAGCGGGAGGGCCTCCTACGAGCAGTACTTC; CDR3: CAWSDSGRASYEQYF
D: .; V: TRBV19; J: TRBJ1-1; size: once; DNA: TGTGCCAGTAAGAGGGACACAGGCCTGAACACTGAAGCTTTCTTT; CDR3: CASKRDTGLNTEAFF
D: .; V: TRBV5-1; J: TRBJ1-1; size: .; DNA: TGCGCCAGCAGAGGAGGGACTGAAGCTTTCTTT; CDR3: CASRGGTEAFF